The present T cell receptor beta chain was sequenced within a study of T cell changes during pregnancy in multiple sclerosis. The protocol was immunoSEQ multiplex PCR, while the TCRdb copy is restricted to in-frame clones and leaves out a portion. The sample carries over 55,000 clones, 80% to 95% recorded once. Trimming cost V 1 base and J 1 base, with 7 bases left between them. In germline, CDR1 is SQVTM, CDR2 ANQGSEA. The CDR3 extends over 14 amino acids. V usage is TRBV29-1 and J usage is TRBJ2-2; D call uncertain. This clonotype was obtained from a female donor in good health, enrolled as a control in a pregnancy study. The sequencing here drew on CD8+ T cells from peripheral blood mononuclear cells, taken in the third trimester of pregnancy. The CDR3 protein is CSVEVSGNTGELFF. For the CDR3, the DNA is TGCAGCGTTGAAGTCTCGGGGAACACCGGGGAGCTGTTTTTT.